The source of this TCR beta chain is a study of shared clonotypes between healthy human individuals (dated by TCRdb to the early 2020s). About the study as a whole: Three men and two women, aged 18 to 49 years, made up the cohort. For each donor, CD4 naive and CD4 memory were each given three plates, CD8 naive was given two plates, and CD8 memory was given one plate. To estimate repertoire size and how much clonotypes are shared between individuals, the study performed deep sequencing of blood TCR repertoires from five healthy adults. Different laboratories and diverse techniques were used to prepare libraries and sequence TCR repertoires, to increase sequencing depth and limit assay-specific biases. Between about 0.94 and 8.9 billion PBMCs per donor were obtained by leukapheresis.

On the study overall, not on this receptor specifically: Pairwise subsampling indicated that sequencing depth was expected to affect the degree of clonotype sharing among donors. The small number of donors limited the genetic and exposure-history diversity represented. Rarefaction of sorted-subset datasets indicated incomplete sequencing despite the large sequencing depth. Sampling was restricted to blood, and TCR repertoires in tissues likely differ from the TCR repertoires found in blood. Compared with non-shared clonotypes, clonotypes shared by all four sorted-subset donors had higher generation probabilities. Across a few donors, approximately 4.9% of naive CD4, roughly 3.5% of naive CD8, about 2.3% of memory CD4, and under 0.45% of memory CD8 clonotypes were shared. Naive subsets generally had larger estimated clonotype richness than memory subsets did.

The V and J ends are trimmed by 1 base and 4 bases, leaving 8 bases between them. Based on the germline V gene, the CDR1 and CDR2 sequences are SGHTA and FQGNSA. The CDR3 spans 14 residues, from the cysteine through the phenylalanine. Of the read, only the CDR3 DNA is kept; its 42 bases are in frame from base 1. Using the deep immunoSEQ assay, TCR CDR3 regions were amplified from genomic DNA by multiplex PCR. For each cell subset, the extracted genomic DNA was distributed evenly across all wells of several immunoSEQ 96-well plates, and each plate served as one replicate. For sorted subsets, each replicate PCR was loaded with approximately 190 ng genomic DNA, equivalent to 30,000 to 35,000 T cell genomes. Purified libraries were measured with a Qubit 3.0 fluorometer, size-checked on a Bioanalyzer 2100, and measured again with the KAPA Library Quantification kit. Each immunoSEQ 96-well plate was sequenced on its own single-read 150-cycle Illumina NextSeq 550 flow cell. Regarding the original processing steps: Because the immunoSEQ output held only junctional sequences and lacked quality scores, the filtering could not match the filtering applied to full-length reads. Sequences were annotated with PyIR, a Python wrapper for IgBLAST v1.9, and V/J genes and CDR3 were assigned using IMGT germline references. Reads with weak V/J assignments (E-value above 1e-6), missing CDR3, stop codons, out-of-frame junctions, or ambiguous translated residues were removed. A V3J clonotype was defined by an identical inferred V gene, J gene, and CDR3 amino acid sequence. The percentage overlap between two repertoires was calculated by dividing the number of shared unique clonotypes by the size of the smaller repertoire. Three approaches were used to assess repertoire richness: RTK rarefaction, the Chao1 estimator, and Recon v2.1 estimates of unobserved clonotypes. Generation probabilities were computed with OLGA for all TCRbeta clonotypes obtained by the gDNA method from a few donors. TCRdb mirrors the immuneACCESS table, restricted to in-frame sequences. Some clones are absent from its copies; in checked studies, under half trace to an unresolved V gene, and the reason for the others is unknown. That table is the source of V, J and clone size, and D and trimming were worked out from the DNA. The sample records some 1 million clones, about 77% of which are singletons. About 1.5% of the sample is taken by the ten largest.

Healthy HIV-negative adults with no recently reported acute infections or vaccinations were included as donors. Only Caucasian adults living in Nashville, Tennessee, USA were represented among the donors. CD4+ T cells were enriched through magnetic negative selection, after which naive cells were positively selected on CD45RA and the remaining negative fraction served as the memory subset. Blood was collected by leukapheresis, and PBMCs were isolated by Ficoll-Histopaque density gradient centrifugation and then cryopreserved in liquid nitrogen vapor phase. Analytical flow cytometry was used to check the purity and quantity of each magnetically sorted T cell population. From each sorted fraction, genomic DNA was isolated and quantified by UV absorbance on a Nanodrop 2000c. With regard to this clone: Its recognized antigen is unknown. Per-base quality was not reported, and no clone a single base away is much larger than it.

Recombination connected TRBV7-2 to TRBJ1-5, with no D gene named confidently. This receptor was taken from a man aged 18 to 35 in good health. Input material: memory CD4+ T cells sorted from blood. Read against the paper, the sample's cell subset or site label means: CD45RA-negative fraction. The CDR3 region has the sequence CASSLGDKNQPQHF. The DNA sequence is TGTGCCAGCAGCTTAGGGGATAAAAATCAGCCCCAGCATTTT.